A single sample is the source of the 28 T cell receptor beta chains below, sequenced in a study of CD8 T cells in Susac syndrome. Random hexamers served to reverse transcribe roughly 0.45 to 1 ug RNA. TCRdb analysed the immunoSEQ multiplex PCR reads with MiXCR anew, one entry per CDR3 protein. The table lists 100,000 to 150,000 distinct CDR3 sequences, roughly 93% of them singletons. The sequenced sample was CD8+ T cells from PBMCs. The origin of the receptors is a human donor with multiple sclerosis.

The V gene is TRBV20-1, the J gene TRBJ1-1, with TRBD1 matching 7 bases. Unmatched junction bases numbered 4, after V lost 5 bases and J lost 1 base. CDR1 DFQATT and CDR2 SNEGSKA come from the germline V gene (reference sequence). The CDR3 runs 13 residues. The CDR3, as DNA: TGCAGTGCTGGGGACAGTAGGAACACTGAAGCTTTCTTT. Translating gives CSAGDSRNTEAFF.

The chain carries TRBV6-5 and TRBJ2-4; a weak D match, TRBD1 (5 bases). Per the germline V gene, CDR1 is MNHEY and CDR2 is SVGAGI. V was pared by 0 bases and J by 7 bases, with 10 bases between. CDR3 length: 14 residues. The CDR3 nucleotides read TGTGCCAGCAGTTACTCGGCAGGGTTGAACATTCAGTACTTC. Amino acids: CASSYSAGLNIQYF.

The V gene is TRBV7-2, the J gene TRBJ2-2; 10 bases fit TRBD2. The length of the CDR3 is 16 residues. V dropped 5 bases and J dropped 8; count of bases not matched to a gene: 11. CDR1 and CDR2 from the germline V gene are SGHTA and FQGNSA. The CDR3 coding sequence is TGTGCCAGCAGCACAATACTAGCGGGACCCGCGGGGGAGCTGTTTTTT. Its protein product is CASSTILAGPAGELFF.

The chain carries TRBV5-6 and TRBJ2-4; D tentatively fits TRBD1 or TRBD2 (5 bases each). The CDR3 is made up of 15 amino acids. V shed 0 bases and J shed 3 bases, with 10 bases lying between them. The germline V gene has CDR1 SGHDT and CDR2 YYEEEE. Here the CDR3 reads CASSLGQGDKNIQYF. The CDR3 DNA is TGTGCCAGCAGCTTGGGGCAGGGAGACAAAAACATTCAGTACTTC. The full variable domain, its missing parts supplied by reference TRBV5-6 and TRBJ2-4, is DAGVTQSPTHLIKTRGQQVTLRCSPKSGHDTVSWYQQALGQGPQFIFQYYEEEERQRGNFPDRFSGHQFPNYSSELNVNALLLGDSALYLCASSLGQGDKNIQYFGAGTRLSVL.

V and J are TRBV15 and TRBJ2-5; 10 nucleotides agree with TRBD2. Germline V gene sequence: CDR1 LNHNV, CDR2 YYDKDF (reference sequence). This CDR3 comprises 15 residues. Losses at the gene ends were 4 bases for V and 1 base for J; bases not matched to a gene: 3. CDR3 in DNA: TGTGCCACCAGCAAAAGCGGGAGGGGCCAAGAGACCCAGTACTTC. Amino acid sequence: CATSKSGRGQETQYF.

The chain is built from TRBV27 and TRBJ1-5; D is perhaps TRBD1 (5 bases). The CDR3 totals 13 residues. CDR1 is MNHEY and CDR2 is SMNVEV in the germline V gene (reference sequence). With 5 bases removed from V and 5 bases from J, the gap between germline ends came to 10 bases. CDR3 DNA: TGTGCCAGCAGTGGGGGGGGTGATCAGCCCCAGCATTTT. Translation gives CASSGGGDQPQHF.

The chain is built from TRBV2 and TRBJ2-7; tentatively, D is TRBD2 (5 bases). Trimming pared 4 bases from V and 3 bases from J, leaving 10 bases between. The CDR3 length is 13 residues. The germline gives CDR1 SNHLY, CDR2 FYNNEI. CDR3 protein: CASSGPGVYEQYF. The DNA for the CDR3 is TGTGCCAGCAGTGGGCCCGGGGTCTACGAGCAGTACTTC.

The gene calls are TRBV3-1 and TRBJ2-1, with 12 bases aligning to TRBD2. The germline V gene has CDR1 LGHDT and CDR2 YNNKEL (reference sequence). The CDR3 covers 16 residues. With V trimmed by 0 bases and J by 9 bases, 6 bases remained unmatched. The CDR3 is CASSQDRLAGDVEQFF. The DNA of the CDR3 is TGTGCCAGCAGCCAAGATCGACTAGCGGGAGATGTTGAGCAGTTCTTC.

This clonotype has just a few counts. The chain has TRBV5-6 and TRBJ2-5; D gene ambiguous. This CDR3 contains 13 residues. Trimming removed 0 bases from V and 1 base from J, with 4 bases in between. In germline, CDR1 is SGHDT, CDR2 YYEEEE. The CDR3 nucleotides are TGTGCCAGCAGCTTGGTCCTCCAAGAGACCCAGTACTTC. Translation: CASSLVLQETQYF.

V and J are TRBV6-5 and TRBJ2-5; 7 bases fit TRBD1. Germline loops: CDR1 MNHEY, CDR2 SVGAGI. With 6 bases clipped from V and 2 bases from J, the junction kept 6 bases outside the gene matches. This CDR3 spans 14 amino acids. Here the CDR3 reads CASSEGQFQETQYF. CDR3 bases: TGTGCCAGCAGCGAGGGACAGTTTCAAGAGACCCAGTACTTC.

V and J are TRBV9 and TRBJ2-7; 10 nucleotides align to TRBD2. Germline trimming cut 1 base from V and 6 bases from J; bases unmatched to any gene: 4. From germline, CDR1 is SGDLS and CDR2 YYNGEE. This CDR3 spans 14 amino acids. The CDR3 DNA follows: TGTGCCAGCAGCGTAAACAGCGGGGGGGGCGAGCAGTACTTC. Amino acids: CASSVNSGGGEQYF.

The rearrangement joins TRBV5-1 to TRBJ1-1; D possibly corresponds to TRBD1 (6 bases). From germline, CDR1 is SGHRS and CDR2 YFSETQ. V lost 3 bases to trimming and J lost 0 bases, with 12 bases between them. The CDR3 has 15 residues. The CDR3 coding sequence is TGCGCCAGCAGCTCTACAGGGTTCATGAACACTGAAGCTTTCTTT. Amino acid sequence: CASSSTGFMNTEAFF.

The chain couples TRBV20-1 to TRBJ2-1; perhaps TRBD1 as D (5 bases). CDR3 length: 16 residues. Germline-derived CDR1 and CDR2 are DFQATT and SNEGSKA (reference sequence). Trimming took 0 bases from V and 0 from J, leaving 12 bases between them. CDR3 sequence reads: CSARDLHRSSYNEQFF. As DNA, the CDR3 is TGCAGTGCTAGAGATCTTCACAGGAGCTCCTACAATGAGCAGTTCTTC.

The rearrangement links TRBV6-5 to TRBJ2-7, with D maybe TRBD1 (6 bases). This CDR3 spans 18 amino acids. Germline CDR1 reads MNHEY; CDR2 reads SVGAGI. V was pared by 0 bases and J by 0 bases, with 18 bases between. CDR3 in DNA: TGTGCCAGCAGTTACTCCAAAGCTCCGGGACACCCCTCCTACGAGCAGTACTTC. Protein product: CASSYSKAPGHPSYEQYF.

The V and J genes are TRBV27 and TRBJ2-5; D unresolved. Germline V lookup: CDR1 MNHEY, CDR2 SMNVEV (reference sequence). Trimming left V 0 bases short and J 9 bases short, with 11 bases between. The CDR3 totals 13 residues. Written as DNA, the CDR3 is TGTGCCAGCAGTTTATCCCTTGGCCGGCCCCAGTACTTC. This translates into CASSLSLGRPQYF.

The gene calls are TRBV18 and TRBJ2-7; 8 bases agree with TRBD1. Germline V gene sequence: CDR1 KGHSH, CDR2 LQKENI. J was trimmed by 3 bases and V by 3 bases; bases with no gene match: 7. This CDR3 spans 15 amino acids. The CDR3 DNA reads as TGTGCCAGCTCACCTCGATACAGGGGGGTCTACGAGCAGTACGTC. The encoded protein is CASSPRYRGVYEQYV.

This sequence joins TRBV3-1 and TRBJ1-6, with D hard to call. V lost 2 bases and J 6 bases, leaving 11 bases between the germline ends. The CDR3 sequence is 15 residues long. CDR1 is LGHDT and CDR2 is YNNKEL in the germline V gene (reference sequence). The CDR3 coding sequence is TGTGCCAGCAGCCAAAATGCATGGCGTAATTCACCCCTCCACTTT. Translated, it gives CASSQNAWRNSPLHF.

The V gene is TRBV7-9, the J gene TRBJ1-2; D is undetermined. Trimming removed 2 bases at V and 1 base at J, with 14 bases between. Looked up from germline, CDR1 is SEHNR and CDR2 is FQNEAQ (reference sequence). This CDR3 has 16 amino acids. The chain's CDR3 is CASSLRAAVRNYGYTF. The DNA for the CDR3 is TGTGCCAGCAGCTTAAGAGCGGCAGTCCGTAACTATGGCTACACCTTC.

This rearrangement joins TRBV12-3 or TRBV12-4 to TRBJ2-7; D is unclear. This CDR3 is built from 12 residues. Trimming pared 6 bases from V and 7 bases from J, leaving 13 bases between. The CDR3 DNA is TGTGCCAGCAGCTATGACCTGGGGGAGCAGTACTTC. Its translation: CASSYDLGEQYF.

A single count supports this clonotype. The V and J genes are TRBV10-3 and TRBJ2-1; TRBD1 matches at 11 bases. This CDR3 has 17 residues. CDR1 is ENHRY, CDR2 SYGVKD, per germline. With 6 bases clipped from V and 6 bases from J, the junction kept 13 bases outside the gene matches. CDR3 coding DNA: TGTGCCATCAGCGCTAACTCCCGGGACAGGGGGTTCAATGAGCAGTTCTTC. Translating it yields CAISANSRDRGFNEQFF.

This chain uses TRBV3-1 with TRBJ2-3; 10 bases agree with TRBD2. This CDR3 has 16 amino acids. After removal of 0 bases from V and 2 bases from J, the junction contained 2 bases not matched to a gene. Germline V lookup: CDR1 LGHDT, CDR2 YNNKEL (reference sequence). CDR3 DNA sequence: TGTGCCAGCAGCCAAGATCTAGCGGGGGACACAGATACGCAGTATTTT. The encoded protein is CASSQDLAGDTDTQYF.

This chain uses TRBV2 with TRBJ1-4; no definite D call. This CDR3 comprises 14 residues. V was cut by 1 base and J by 0 bases, with 3 bases left in between. Per germline, CDR1 SNHLY and CDR2 FYNNEI. The CDR3, as DNA: TGTGCCAGCAGTGAAGGGGCAACTAATGAAAAACTGTTTTTT. This sequence encodes CASSEGATNEKLFF.

V and J are TRBV28 and TRBJ1-5; D remains ambiguous. This CDR3 is 14 amino acids long. V dropped 6 bases and J dropped 3 bases, with 12 bases sitting between them. CDR1 and CDR2 (germline): MDHEN, SYDVKM. CDR3 loop: CASSNRDSNQPQHF. CDR3 sequence (DNA): TGTGCCAGCAGCAACCGGGATTCCAATCAGCCCCAGCATTTT.

The genes are TRBV28 and TRBJ2-1, with a weak D call TRBD2 (5 bases). Germline loops: CDR1 MDHEN, CDR2 SYDVKM. The CDR3 spans 15 residues. V lost 7 bases and J lost 2, with 15 bases in between. The CDR3: CASKRKARAYNEQFF. CDR3 coding DNA: TGTGCCAGCAAGCGGAAGGCACGAGCCTACAATGAGCAGTTCTTC.

V and J are TRBV7-2 and TRBJ2-2, with D possibly being TRBD2 (6 bases). The V end was cut by 5 bases, the J end by 4 bases, with 8 bases between. The CDR3 covers 13 residues. The germline gives CDR1 SGHTA, CDR2 FQGNSA. The chain's CDR3 is CASSTGLTGELFF. CDR3 nucleotide sequence: TGTGCCAGCAGCACGGGACTCACCGGGGAGCTGTTTTTT.

This sequence joins TRBV4-1 and TRBJ1-2; D is unclear. Germline V gene lookup returns CDR1 MGHRA and CDR2 YSYEKL. There are 15 residues in the CDR3. V was clipped by 1 base and J by 0 bases, with 9 bases between them. The CDR3 DNA is TGCGCCAGCAGCCAAGTTTCGGCAGCTAACTATGGCTACACCTTC. It translates to CASSQVSAANYGYTF.

CDR3 nucleotides: TGCGCCAGCAGCTGGCGGGGGGACAATGAGCAGTTCTTC. Amino acid sequence: CASSWRGDNEQFF. V gene TRBV5-1 combines with J gene TRBJ2-1, with 8 bases matching TRBD2. V trimming: 3 bases; J trimming: 5 bases; junction bases outside the gene matches: 1. This CDR3 comprises 13 residues. Germline loops: CDR1 SGHRS, CDR2 YFSETQ.

This rearrangement joins TRBV29-1 to TRBJ1-2; perhaps TRBD1 as D (5 bases). The CDR3 sequence is 14 residues long. Per germline, CDR1 SQVTM and CDR2 ANQGSEA. Between the trimmed V and J ends, which lost 3 bases and 1 base, there was a span of 12 bases. CDR3 sequence (DNA): TGCAGCGTTGATTGGGGGGGGGTTAACTATGGCTACACCTTC. It is translated as CSVDWGGVNYGYTF.